This record looks at one T cell receptor (beta chain) sequence and its context. Its antigen is not known. The data derive from a study of cytomegalovirus exposure and HLA in healthy donors. The study's findings and limits: The majority of TCR sequences were rare, yet some public TCRs appeared in many donors. Later analysis revealed greater clonal expansion in HLA-associated TCR beta chains than in equally common others.

The PCR made use of 60 Vbeta and 13 Jbeta primers. Produced via immunoSEQ multiplex PCR; TCRdb's table is partial and in-frame only. The sample carries some 130,000 clones, 80% recorded once. The CDR3 contains 15 residues. Germline values: CDR1 SGHRS, CDR2 YFSETQ. With 0 bases clipped from V and 6 bases from J, the junction kept 6 bases outside the gene matches. This clonotype was obtained from a man aged 25-45 years in good health and CMV-seronegative. What was sequenced was PBMCs. The chain links TRBV5-1 to TRBJ2-7; TRBD2 matches at 10 bases. The CDR3 nucleotides read TGCGCCAGCAGCTTGGTTCTAGCGGGAGAGGGCGAGCAGTACTTC. It encodes CASSLVLAGEGEQYF. The whole variable domain, remainder taken from reference TRBV5-1 and TRBJ2-7, is KAGVTQTPRYLIKTRGQQVTLSCSPISGHRSVSWYQQTPGQGLQFLFEYFSETQRNKGNFPGRFSGRQFSNSRSEMNVSTLELGDSALYLCASSLVLAGEGEQYFGPGTRLTVT.